This entry lists 12 T cell receptor beta chains sequenced from one sample in a study of CD8+ T cells in alopecia areata. It was cDNA, reverse transcribed from extracted RNA, that served as the sequencing template. TCRdb keeps only in-frame clones here, not all; method: immunoSEQ multiplex PCR. There are almost 250,000 clones in the sample; about 68% occur only once, and around 1.2% lies in the top ten. The starting material was CD4+ T cells sorted from blood, obtained at week 0. The receptors stem from a human donor with alopecia areata.

This clone was detected only a few times. The rearrangement uses TRBV29-1 and TRBJ2-7; perhaps TRBD2 as D (5 bases). This CDR3 comprises 12 residues. Deletions cut 3 bases from V and 3 bases from J, with 9 bases between. Germline V lookup: CDR1 SQVTM, CDR2 ANQGSEA. CDR3: CSVDPGNYEQYF. As DNA, the CDR3 is TGCAGCGTTGACCCCGGGAACTACGAGCAGTACTTC.

This clone showed up just a few times. V is TRBV4-1 and J is TRBJ2-3, with D unresolved. The CDR3 spans 13 residues. V was cut by 3 bases and J by 4 bases, with 8 bases left in between. The germline gives CDR1 MGHRA, CDR2 YSYEKL. DNA for the CDR3: TGCGCCAGCAGCCAGGGTTGGTCAGATACGCAGTATTTT. Translation gives CASSQGWSDTQYF.

This clone showed up just a few times. This chain links TRBV29-1 with TRBJ2-7, with 9 bases identical to TRBD1. With V trimmed by 6 bases and J by 2 bases, 8 bases remained unmatched. Germline V gene sequence: CDR1 SQVTM, CDR2 ANQGSEA. The CDR3 runs to 14 residues. The CDR3 DNA sequence: TGCAGCGTCGGGGGACAGGGTCTCCCCTACGAGCAGTACTTC. It translates to CSVGGQGLPYEQYF.

J is TRBJ2-6 and V is TRBV30; D is uncertain. The ends were cut back, 2 bases at V and 0 bases at J, with 5 bases in the middle. The CDR3 is 14 residues long. Germline V gene lookup returns CDR1 GTSNPN and CDR2 SVGIG (reference sequence). The CDR3 here is CAWSKVSGANVLTF. In nucleotides, the CDR3 is TGTGCCTGGAGTAAAGTCTCTGGGGCCAACGTCCTGACTTTC.

This chain connects TRBV30 to TRBJ1-1, with D tentatively TRBD1 (5 bases). Germline V gene data show CDR1 as GTSNPN and CDR2 as SVGIG (reference sequence). V was trimmed by 2 bases and J by 4 bases, leaving 14 bases between them. This CDR3 comprises 14 residues. CDR3 coding DNA: TGTGCCTGGAGTCCCCGGGACCGCCCCACTGAAGCTTTCTTT. It specifies CAWSPRDRPTEAFF.

The chain recombines TRBV19 with TRBJ2-5, with D perhaps TRBD2 (7 bases). Trimming removed 9 bases at V and 4 bases at J, with 15 bases between. This CDR3 spans 13 amino acids. From germline, CDR1 is LNHDA and CDR2 SQIVND (reference sequence). The CDR3 nucleotides read TGTGCCAGCCACCGAAGGGGGGGAGAGACCCAGTACTTC. Protein product: CASHRRGGETQYF.

The chain joins TRBV9 to TRBJ2-2; D might be TRBD2 (6 bases). Trimming took off 3 bases at V and 5 bases at J, with 14 bases between the two ends. CDR1 SGDLS and CDR2 YYNGEE come from the germline V gene. The CDR3 contains 15 residues. CDR3 bases: TGTGCCAGCAGCGAACACCACGGGGGAACCGGGGAGCTGTTTTTT. Protein product: CASSEHHGGTGELFF.

V gene TRBV6-5 combines with J gene TRBJ2-4, with D perhaps assigned TRBD1 or TRBD2 (5 bases each). Trimming removed 5 bases from V and 6 bases from J, with 14 bases in between. Germline V gene lookup returns CDR1 MNHEY and CDR2 SVGAGI. The CDR3 is 14 amino acids. The CDR3 DNA sequence: TGTGCCAGCAGTCAGGGAGCCACAGGAAACATTCAGTACTTC. It specifies CASSQGATGNIQYF.

This sequence joins TRBV4-3 and TRBJ2-2, with D possibly being TRBD1 (5 bases). There are 14 residues in the CDR3. Trimming pared 6 bases from V and 1 base from J, leaving 9 bases between. Germline V gene sequence: CDR1 LGHNA, CDR2 YSLEER. CDR3 DNA: TGCGCCAGCAGGTCGACAGAGAACACCGGGGAGCTGTTTTTT. The encoded protein is CASRSTENTGELFF.

In DNA, the CDR3 is TGTGCCAGCAGTCCACCCGGACTAGCCGGCAATGAGCAGTTCTTC. It codes for CASSPPGLAGNEQFF. The rearrangement uses TRBV7-2 and TRBJ2-1; 8 bases match TRBD2. CDR1 is SGHTA, CDR2 FQGNSA, per germline. The junction had 10 bases not matched to a gene; V was cut back by 6 bases and J by 6 bases. The CDR3 is 15 residues long.

This clone was recorded a few times. The V gene is TRBV7-3, the J gene TRBJ1-6, with unresolved D. CDR3 length: 14 amino acids. CDR1 SGHTA and CDR2 FQGTGA come from the germline V gene. Trimming stripped 2 bases from V and 7 bases from J, with 9 bases between. The CDR3 DNA sequence: TGTGCCAGCAGCTTACCGGGGAGAAATTCACCCCTCCACTTT. It is translated as CASSLPGRNSPLHF. The complete variable domain, with remaining parts taken from reference TRBV7-3 and TRBJ1-6, reads GAGVSQTPSNKVTEKGKYVELRCDPISGHTALYWYRQSLGQGPEFLIYFQGTGAADDSGLPNDRFFAVRPEGSVSTLKIQRTERGDSAVYLCASSLPGRNSPLHFGNGTRLTVT.

This clone was seen more than once but under ten times. Other nucleotide sequences from this sample produce the same CDR3. The V call is TRBV9, the J call TRBJ2-5; D remains ambiguous. The germline V gene encodes CDR1 SGDLS and CDR2 YYNGEE. CDR3 size: 14 residues. Trimming pared 0 bases from V and 2 bases from J, leaving 8 bases between. The CDR3 is CASSVGGLQETQYF. The CDR3 DNA sequence: TGTGCCAGCAGCGTAGGAGGTCTGCAAGAGACCCAGTACTTC.